What follows describes a single T cell receptor (beta chain). This specimen comes from a study of blood T cell repertoires in COVID-19. Study details: Spain, Italy and the United States supplied samples that represented acute and convalescent COVID-19.

Libraries were prepared by immunoSEQ multiplex PCR; TCRdb keeps only in-frame clonotypes and omits some of them. The sample contains 75,000 to 95,000 clones, around nine tenths of which appear only once. The CDR3 runs to 15 residues. Sequencing was done on a sample of peripheral blood. The sequence came from a human donor in a cohort sampled during active COVID-19. The V and J genes are TRBV1 and TRBJ1-2. TRBV1 is an annotated pseudogene. This CDR3 is CTSSPGSLTNYGYTF. The CDR3 region has the DNA TGCACCAGCAGTCCCGGGTCACTCACTAACTATGGCTACACCTTC.